Listed here are 27 T cell receptor beta chains from one sample, sequenced in a study of response to subunit inactivated influenza vaccine. Each CDR3 protein is one row after TCRdb ran MiXCR on the RT-PCR reads. Of more than 700,000 distinct CDR3 sequences detected, roughly 20% appear once; the ten largest clones hold 9.5% to 13%. The specimen was PBMCs from blood, collected 5 to 6 days after vaccination. These receptor sequences come from a man aged 45-65 years who received an inactivated influenza vaccine.

This clonotype was counted a few times. The chain is built from TRBV27 and TRBJ2-1; D remains unclear. Looked up from germline, CDR1 is MNHEY and CDR2 is SMNVEV (reference sequence). Trimming pared 4 bases from V and 4 bases from J, leaving 20 bases between. The CDR3 sequence is 17 residues long. CDR3 region: CASSSMGMSISYNEQFF. The DNA of the CDR3 is TGTGCCAGCAGTTCCATGGGGATGAGTATATCTTACAATGAGCAGTTCTTC.

This clonotype was observed a few times. This sequence joins TRBV3-1 and TRBJ2-5; 9 positions match TRBD2. Germline V gene lookup returns CDR1 LGHDT and CDR2 YNNKEL (reference sequence). The V segment lost 1 base and the J segment 3 bases; nucleotides outside the gene matches: 3. The CDR3 is 15 residues long. This chain's CDR3 is CASSQGLADKETQYF. In DNA form, the CDR3 reads TGTGCCAGCAGCCAAGGACTAGCGGATAAAGAGACCCAGTACTTC.

The chain carries TRBV15 and TRBJ2-3; D gene unclear. This CDR3 has 14 residues. V dropped 3 bases and J dropped 0 bases, with 7 bases sitting between them. The germline V gene has CDR1 LNHNV and CDR2 YYDKDF (reference sequence). For the CDR3, the DNA is TGTGCCACCAGCAGCACAGAAAGCACAGATACGCAGTATTTT. Its translation is CATSSTESTDTQYF. Full variable domain (remainder filled in from reference TRBV15 and TRBJ2-3): DAMVIQNPRYQVTQFGKPVTLSCSQTLNHNVMYWYQQKSSQAPKLLFHYYDKDFNNEADTPDNFQSRRPNTSFCFLDIRSPGLGDTAMYLCATSSTESTDTQYFGPGTRLTVL.

This clonotype was seen a handful of times. The gene calls are TRBV3-1 and TRBJ1-1; the D gene is possibly TRBD1 (5 bases). The CDR3 is made up of 13 amino acids. V lost 7 bases and J lost 1, with 10 bases in between. CDR1 and CDR2 from the germline V gene are LGHDT and YNNKEL (reference sequence). The CDR3 nucleotides read TGTGCCAGCACCCTGACAGAGAACACTGAAGCTTTCTTT. This codes for CASTLTENTEAFF.

This clonotype was seen a handful of times. The J gene is TRBJ2-7, the V gene TRBV27; D unresolved. Trimming removed 3 bases at V and 6 bases at J, with 18 bases between. CDR1 and CDR2 from the germline V gene are MNHEY and SMNVEV (reference sequence). The CDR3 spans 15 residues. In DNA, the CDR3 is TGTGCCAGCAGTTTCGTATCGCTGGGTATCGCCGAGCAGTACTTC. It specifies CASSFVSLGIAEQYF.

This clonotype was recorded a few times. The chain couples TRBV28 to TRBJ2-1; D uncertain. The length of the CDR3 is 12 residues. CDR1 is MDHEN and CDR2 is SYDVKM in the germline V gene. Trimming took 8 bases from V and 8 from J, leaving 13 bases between them. CDR3 sequence reads: CASGEIGDEQFF. CDR3 nucleotides: TGTGCCAGCGGAGAAATAGGCGATGAGCAGTTCTTC.

The genes are TRBV5-1 and TRBJ2-5; no definite D call. Germline V gene data show CDR1 as SGHRS and CDR2 as YFSETQ. The CDR3 runs 14 residues. The V gene lost 4 bases and the J gene lost 1 base, with 11 bases spanning the gap. The CDR3 region has the DNA TGCGCCAGCAGCCCCGTCTCTCTCCAAGAGACCCAGTACTTC. Translating it yields CASSPVSLQETQYF.

CDR3 sequence (DNA): TGTGCCAGCACCGTGAGCGAGCGGAGCTACAATGAGCAGTTCTTC. This translates into CASTVSERSYNEQFF. The chain links TRBV7-2 to TRBJ2-1; D may be TRBD2 (5 bases). Germline V gene lookup returns CDR1 SGHTA and CDR2 FQGNSA. V was clipped by 7 bases and J by 3 bases, with 16 bases between them. The CDR3 loop spans 15 amino acids.

The chain has TRBV10-2 and TRBJ2-1, with TRBD2 identical over 12 bases. Losses at the gene ends were 6 bases for V and 10 bases for J; bases not matched to a gene: 10. In germline, CDR1 is WSHSY, CDR2 SAAADI. This CDR3 is 15 amino acids long. The CDR3, as DNA: TGCGCCAGCAGCGGACTAGCGGGGCCAGCGGGAGAGCAGTTCTTC. This sequence encodes CASSGLAGPAGEQFF.

This clonotype was counted between two and nine times. This chain uses TRBV9 with TRBJ2-3; a possible D gene is TRBD2 (6 bases). The V and J ends lost 0 bases and 1 base respectively, with 9 bases between them. Germline lookup yields CDR1 SGDLS and CDR2 YYNGEE. CDR3 length equals 15 residues. This CDR3 is CASSVGAGRTDTQYF. The CDR3 nucleotides read TGTGCCAGCAGCGTAGGGGCGGGGCGCACAGATACGCAGTATTTT.

The chain carries TRBV18 and TRBJ2-7; no reliable D call. Germline assignment: CDR1 KGHSH and CDR2 LQKENI. This CDR3 spans 13 amino acids. The ends were cut back, 2 bases at V and 4 bases at J, with 9 bases in the middle. Written as DNA, the CDR3 is TGTGCCAGCTCACCAGTGGGGTGGTACGAGCAGTACTTC. It translates to CASSPVGWYEQYF.

This clonotype was seen a few times. The rearrangement uses TRBV29-1 and TRBJ1-1, with D unclear. This CDR3 region has 13 residues. Between the trimmed V and J ends, which lost 2 bases and 0 bases, there was a span of 7 bases. Germline lookup yields CDR1 SQVTM and CDR2 ANQGSEA. CDR3 amino acids: CSVESRMNTEAFF. The CDR3 nucleotides are TGCAGCGTTGAAAGTCGGATGAACACTGAAGCTTTCTTT.

This clonotype occurred a few times. J is TRBJ1-5 and V is TRBV28; TRBD1 agrees at 9 bases. CDR1 and CDR2 (germline): MDHEN, SYDVKM. J gave up 2 bases and V 6 bases, and 11 bases lay outside the gene matches. This CDR3 comprises 17 residues. CDR3 region: CASSFAGTGTRNQPQHF. The CDR3, as DNA: TGTGCCAGCAGCTTCGCCGGGACAGGGACCCGCAATCAGCCCCAGCATTTT. The full variable domain, with the rest looked up from reference TRBV28 and TRBJ1-5, is DVKVTQSSRYLVKRTGEKVFLECVQDMDHENMFWYRQDPGLGLRLIYFSYDVKMKEKGDIPEGYSVSREKKERFSLILESASTNQTSMYLCASSFAGTGTRNQPQHFGDGTRLSIL.

This clonotype was recorded at least ten times. DNA for the CDR3: TGTGCCAGCAGCCCCGAACCATATCAGCCCCAGCATTTT. Translating it yields CASSPEPYQPQHF. The chain employs TRBV4-2 and TRBJ1-5; D is ambiguous. The CDR3 covers 13 residues. The V gene lost 4 bases and the J gene lost 5 bases, with 9 bases spanning the gap. The germline V gene encodes CDR1 LGHNA and CDR2 YNFKEQ.

This chain joins TRBV9 and TRBJ2-6; D is uncertain. In germline, CDR1 is SGDLS, CDR2 YYNGEE. CDR3 length: 15 residues. V was clipped by 3 bases and J by 3 bases, with 10 bases between them. Written as DNA, the CDR3 is TGTGCCAGCAGCGCTCCCCGTAGTGGGGCCAACGTCCTGACTTTC. It is translated as CASSAPRSGANVLTF. Full variable domain (missing parts from reference TRBV9 and TRBJ2-6): DSGVTQTPKHLITATGQRVTLRCSPRSGDLSVYWYQQSLDQGLQFLIQYYNGEERAKGNILERFSAQQFPDLHSELNLSSLELGDSALYFCASSAPRSGANVLTFGAGSRLTVL.

This clonotype was observed a handful of times. The V gene is TRBV6-1, the J gene TRBJ1-4; D possibly corresponds to TRBD1 (5 bases). This CDR3 has 11 amino acids. Germline loops: CDR1 MNHNS, CDR2 SASEGT. Trimming took off 7 bases at V and 11 bases at J, with 11 bases between the two ends. This CDR3 reads CASMGVLKLFF. The CDR3 DNA sequence: TGTGCCAGCATGGGGGTATTGAAACTGTTTTTT.

This clonotype was seen a handful of times. CDR3 loop: CASSFARWADTQYF. CDR3 nucleotide sequence: TGTGCCAGCAGCTTTGCCCGGTGGGCAGATACGCAGTATTTT. The J gene is TRBJ2-3, the V gene TRBV27; D not resolved. Germline-derived CDR1 and CDR2 are MNHEY and SMNVEV (reference sequence). Trimming took off 6 bases at V and 4 bases at J, with 14 bases between the two ends. This CDR3 has 14 amino acids.

There are a few counts of this clonotype. V and J are TRBV5-1 and TRBJ2-7; maybe TRBD2 (6 bases). Germline CDR1 and CDR2: SGHRS and YFSETQ. The CDR3 is made up of 14 amino acids. Trimming pared 6 bases from V and 0 bases from J, leaving 13 bases between. DNA for the CDR3: TGCGCCAGCAATGATGGAGGGAGCTCCTACGAGCAGTACTTC. Amino acids: CASNDGGSSYEQYF. The full variable domain, in which reference TRBV5-1 and TRBJ2-7 provide the parts outside the CDR3, is KAGVTQTPRYLIKTRGQQVTLSCSPISGHRSVSWYQQTPGQGLQFLFEYFSETQRNKGNFPGRFSGRQFSNSRSEMNVSTLELGDSALYLCASNDGGSSYEQYFGPGTRLTVT.

This clonotype was found a few times. The chain combines TRBV4-2 with TRBJ2-7; TRBD1 matches 10 bases. Trimming at V came to 1 base and at J to 0 bases, leaving 3 bases not matched to a gene. The CDR3 totals 16 residues. Germline V gene data show CDR1 as LGHNA and CDR2 as YNFKEQ. CDR3 loop: CASSQVGQGSSYEQYF. CDR3 DNA: TGTGCCAGCAGCCAAGTGGGACAGGGGTCCTCCTACGAGCAGTACTTC.

This clonotype has a handful of counts. This rearrangement joins TRBV6-1 to TRBJ1-5, with a possible D match to TRBD1 (5 bases). Trimming cost V 6 bases and J 2 bases, with 8 bases left between them. CDR1 and CDR2 (germline): MNHNS, SASEGT. The CDR3 contains 13 residues. The DNA of the CDR3 is TGTGCCAGCAGGGAACAGGGCAATCAGCCCCAGCATTTT. It translates to CASREQGNQPQHF.

V and J are TRBV5-1 and TRBJ2-1; D not resolved. CDR3 length: 12 residues. Trimming removed 0 bases from V and 15 bases from J, with 13 bases in between. Germline lookup yields CDR1 SGHRS and CDR2 YFSETQ. CDR3 DNA sequence: TGCGCCAGCAGCTTGGTGGAACCCATGCCGTTCTTC. It is translated as CASSLVEPMPFF.

This clonotype was counted between two and nine times. This rearrangement joins TRBV5-6 to TRBJ1-1, with D unclear. Germline V gene lookup returns CDR1 SGHDT and CDR2 YYEEEE. This CDR3 has 14 residues. Trimming cost V 2 bases and J 1 base, with 9 bases left between them. CDR3 residues: CASSLSYWNTEAFF. CDR3 coding DNA: TGTGCCAGCAGCTTATCCTACTGGAACACTGAAGCTTTCTTT.

The chain has TRBV12-3 or TRBV12-4 and TRBJ2-1; TRBD2 might be the D (6 bases). V gave up 2 bases and J gave up 5 bases, with 7 bases separating them. The CDR3 has 13 amino acids. The CDR3 DNA follows: TGTGCCAGCAGTTTAATAGCGGACAATGAGCAGTTCTTC. As protein: CASSLIADNEQFF.

This clonotype was seen repeatedly, ten times or more. The chain uses TRBV7-2 and TRBJ2-7; D is unresolved. V gave up 7 bases and J gave up 0 bases, with 13 bases separating them. The germline V gene has CDR1 SGHTA and CDR2 FQGNSA. CDR3 length: 14 amino acids. The chain's CDR3 is CASMGSRTSYEQYF. The CDR3 coding sequence is TGTGCCAGCATGGGGTCACGAACCTCCTACGAGCAGTACTTC.

This clonotype showed up many times. The V and J genes are TRBV27 and TRBJ1-6; the D gene is possibly TRBD1 (6 bases). The germline V gene has CDR1 MNHEY and CDR2 SMNVEV (reference sequence). The CDR3 runs to 16 residues. V lost 0 bases to trimming and J lost 7 bases, with 13 bases between them. The CDR3 DNA follows: TGTGCCAGCAGTTTATCATGGGGGCCAATCAATTCACCCCTCCACTTT. It specifies CASSLSWGPINSPLHF.

This clonotype was counted only a few times. The V gene is TRBV14, the J gene TRBJ2-5; 8 bases are a match to TRBD2. The CDR3 is made up of 18 amino acids. V lost 0 bases, J lost 5 bases, and 14 bases stayed unmatched. Germline V lookup: CDR1 SGHDN, CDR2 FVKESK. Written as DNA, the CDR3 is TGTGCCAGCAGCCAAGATCGAGGCGGGGGGACATCCTTTGAGACCCAGTACTTC. The encoded protein is CASSQDRGGGTSFETQYF.

The sample holds a few counts of this clonotype. This chain's CDR3 is CASSPQGRTGVNEQFF. CDR3 bases: TGTGCCAGCAGCCCCCAAGGACGGACAGGTGTGAATGAGCAGTTCTTC. The chain combines TRBV11-3 with TRBJ2-1; 7 bases are shared with TRBD1. The V gene's germline CDR1 is SGHNT and CDR2 YENEEA. The CDR3 is 16 amino acids. The junction had 14 bases not matched to a gene; V was cut back by 5 bases and J by 7 bases.